This is a list of T cell receptor beta chains from one sample in a study of blood T cell repertoires in COVID-19. Clones were read by immunoSEQ multiplex PCR, and TCRdb kept only the in-frame ones, dropping some. The sample lists around 99,000 clones, around three quarters seen once, with less than 5% in the top ten. The material sequenced was peripheral blood. These receptors all come from a human donor in a cohort sampled during active or convalescent COVID-19. The CDR3 runs from the conserved cysteine through the conserved F or W. The D gene is left open where the match is weak. Some rows mark clone size as missing; the rest say once, few, many or name a class of expanded clone.

clone_size j_call d_call v_call cdr3_length cdr3_nt cdr3_aa
- TRBJ1-3 TRBD1 TRBV12-3/TRBV12-4 12 TGTGCCAGCAGTGCCCAGACAGGGGGCCGTTCTTTT CASSAQTGGRSF
- TRBJ2-1 TRBD2 TRBV4-1 17 TGCGCCAGCAGCCAAGATCCCGGGACTAGCGGGACCTACGAGCAGTTCTTC CASSQDPGTSGTYEQFF
- TRBJ2-3 TRBD2 TRBV7-2 16 TGTGCCAGCAGCCCGGCTGGCGGGGGGGCCGTACGTACGCAGTATTTT CASSPAGGGAVRTQYF
- TRBJ1-6 - TRBV27 15 TGTGCCAGCAGTTTATGGGGGCCCTATAATTCACCCCTCCACTTT CASSLWGPYNSPLHF
- TRBJ2-1 TRBD2 TRBV28 16 TGTGCCAGCAGCCAACCTAGGACTAGCGGTTTCAATGAGCAGTTCTTC CASSQPRTSGFNEQFF
- TRBJ2-7 - TRBV5-6 15 TGTGCCAGCAGCTTTGGTGGGGGGGCGGTCTACGAGCAGTACTTC CASSFGGGAVYEQYF
- TRBJ2-2 TRBD1 TRBV9 13 TGTGCCAGCAACGACAGGGGAGGCGGGGAGCTGTTTTTT CASNDRGGGELFF
- TRBJ2-4 - TRBV14 15 TGTGCCAGCAGCGACGTGGAGGCGGCCAAAAACATTCAGTACTTC CASSDVEAAKNIQYF
- TRBJ1-5 - TRBV29-1 13 TGCAGCGCCAGACAGGATAGCAATCAGCCCCAGCATTTT CSARQDSNQPQHF
- TRBJ2-1 TRBD2 TRBV6-1 16 TGTGCCAGCAGTGAAGCCGGGACTAGACTCCTCAATGAGCAGTTCTTC CASSEAGTRLLNEQFF
- TRBJ2-5 TRBD2 TRBV3-1/TRBV3-2 15 TGTGCCAGCAGCCAATCAAGCGGGAGGCAGAAGACCCAGTACTTC CASSQSSGRQKTQYF
- TRBJ1-1 TRBD1 TRBV6-6 13 TGTGCCACCATCCTGGGACAGGGTCTTCCAGCTTTCTTT CATILGQGLPAFF
- TRBJ1-4 - TRBV2 15 TGTGCCAGCAGCCCCCCGGGTCATGAAGACGAAAAACTGTTTTTT CASSPPGHEDEKLFF
- TRBJ2-1 TRBD2 TRBV3-1/TRBV3-2 16 TGTGCCAGCAGCCAAGATCTATTCGCGGGGGGGCTGGCGCAGTTCTTC CASSQDLFAGGLAQFF
- TRBJ2-7 TRBD2 TRBV30 14 TGTGCCTACTACATAGCGGGAGGGACCTACGAGCAGTACTTC CAYYIAGGTYEQYF
once TRBJ2-3 - TRBV11-2 13 TGTGCCAGCAGCTCCCGAGGGACAGATACGCAGTATTTT CASSSRGTDTQYF
- TRBJ1-2 - TRBV7-9 16 TGTGCCAGCAGCTTAGGAGTCAGGCGAGGGAACTATGGCTACACCTTC CASSLGVRRGNYGYTF
few TRBJ1-1 - TRBV6-2/TRBV6-3 14 TGTGCCAGCAGCTTTTTAGGGGTGAACACTGAAGCTTTCTTT CASSFLGVNTEAFF
few TRBJ1-4 TRBD1 TRBV9 17 TGTGCCAGCAGCGCAGGACAGGGGATAAGGAATAATGAAAAACTGTTTTTT CASSAGQGIRNNEKLFF
- TRBJ2-3 - TRBV4-1 14 TGCGCCAGCAGCCAAGACAGGAGCACAGATACGCAGTATTTT CASSQDRSTDTQYF
- TRBJ2-7 TRBD2 TRBV20-1 13 TGCAGTGCTAGTACTAGCGAGGTCTACGAGCAGTACTTC CSASTSEVYEQYF
- TRBJ1-2 - TRBV18 13 TGTGCCAGCTCAGAAAGACAACACTATGGCTACACCTTC CASSERQHYGYTF
once TRBJ2-7 TRBD1 TRBV7-9 13 TGTGCCAGCAGCCATGACAGGGTATGGGTGCAGTACTTC CASSHDRVWVQYF
- TRBJ2-5 - TRBV7-9 14 TGTGCCAGCAGTTCGGGTGGTGCGGGTTCGACCCAGTACTTC CASSSGGAGSTQYF
few TRBJ2-1 TRBD2 TRBV30 18 TGTGCCTGGAGTGTCATGGAACTAGCGGGACGGTCGTGGAATGAGCAGTTCTTC CAWSVMELAGRSWNEQFF
- TRBJ2-5 TRBD2 TRBV27 14 TGTGCCAGCAGGTGGACTAGTGGCGAAGAGACCCAGTACTTC CASRWTSGEETQYF
- TRBJ1-1 - TRBV28 15 TGTGCCAGCAGTTTAGGGGGGGCGAGGAGCACTGAAGCTTTCTTT CASSLGGARSTEAFF
- TRBJ2-3 - TRBV4-1 13 TGCGCCAGCAGCCAATACAGGGAAGACACGCAGTATTTT CASSQYREDTQYF
few TRBJ1-4 TRBD1 TRBV6-6 16 TGTGCCAGCAGTATCCCCCAGGGGGGTACTAATGAAAAACTGTTTTTT CASSIPQGGTNEKLFF
- TRBJ2-1 TRBD1 TRBV5-5 11 TGTGCCAGCAGAATGGGACAGGGAGAGTTCTTC CASRMGQGEFF
- TRBJ2-5 TRBD2 TRBV28 15 TGTGCCAGCAGTCATGGTAGCGGGAGAAAAGAGACCCAGTACTTC CASSHGSGRKETQYF